The 22 T cell receptor beta chains below were found in one sample sequenced in a study of OX40 agonist ivuxolimab in advanced cancers. The data were produced by immunoSEQ multiplex PCR, yet TCRdb's version contains in-frame clones alone and is incomplete. The sample lists roughly 41,000 clones, 86% seen once, with roughly 2.4% in the top ten. The specimen comprised CD4+ or CD8+ T cells sorted from blood, sampled in a trial of the OX40 agonist ivuxolimab. These receptors came from an adult with an advanced solid tumor such as melanoma, head and neck, liver or kidney cancer.

The CDR3 DNA is TGTGCCAGCTCACCACTGAGACAGGGATCCTACGAGCAGTACTTC. The encoded protein is CASSPLRQGSYEQYF. The J gene is TRBJ2-7, the V gene TRBV18; 7 bases agree with TRBD1. The CDR3 covers 15 residues. The junction had 4 bases not matched to a gene; V was cut back by 1 base and J by 1 base. Per germline, CDR1 KGHSH and CDR2 LQKENI.

This sequence joins TRBV6-5 and TRBJ2-5; D gene unclear. V was trimmed by 11 bases and J by 5 bases, leaving 18 bases between them. Germline V CDR1 and CDR2: MNHEY, SVGAGI. The CDR3 consists of 13 residues. The CDR3 here is CAAGAYDKETQYF. The DNA of the CDR3 is TGTGCCGCCGGAGCTTATGATAAGGAGACCCAGTACTTC.

V gene TRBV25-1 combines with J gene TRBJ1-4; D call uncertain. Germline loops: CDR1 MGHDK, CDR2 SYGVNS. This CDR3 comprises 14 residues. V was cut by 2 bases and J by 7 bases, with 11 bases left in between. The CDR3 nucleotides are TGTGCCAGCAGTGAAACACCGCTGGGTGAAAAACTGTTTTTT. It is translated as CASSETPLGEKLFF. Variable domain in full (rest from reference TRBV25-1 and TRBJ1-4): EADIYQTPRYLVIGTGKKITLECSQTMGHDKMYWYQQDPGMELHLIHYSYGVNSTEKGDLSSESTVSRIRTEHFPLTLESARPSHTSQYLCASSETPLGEKLFFGSGTQLSVL.

This clone was seen a handful of times. The chain combines TRBV7-9 with TRBJ2-1; 9 bases line up with TRBD2. Germline values: CDR1 SEHNR, CDR2 FQNEAQ (reference sequence). V lost 1 base and J lost 4; bases outside the gene matches: 14. The CDR3 sequence is 19 residues long. This CDR3 reads CASSLVGVGRGGTYNEQFF. The CDR3 nucleotides are TGTGCCAGCAGCTTAGTCGGAGTCGGGCGGGGGGGCACTTACAATGAGCAGTTCTTC.

The chain carries TRBV11-2 and TRBJ2-5; D may correspond to TRBD1 or TRBD2 (5 bases each). Germline V gives CDR1 SGHAT, CDR2 FQNNGV. V lost 5 bases and J lost 2, with 15 bases in between. CDR3 length: 15 residues. The CDR3 protein is CASSERPGRQETQYF. For the CDR3, the DNA is TGTGCCAGCAGCGAAAGACCGGGACGGCAAGAGACCCAGTACTTC.

The chain has TRBV5-8 and TRBJ1-2; D ambiguous. V was clipped by 0 bases and J by 3 bases, with 12 bases between them. Germline V lookup: CDR1 SGHTS, CDR2 YDEGEE. The CDR3 contains 15 residues. The CDR3 DNA reads TGTGCCAGCAGCTTGGACTGGGCTGACGACTATGGCTACACCTTC. Translating gives CASSLDWADDYGYTF.

The gene calls are TRBV5-5 and TRBJ2-1; 10 positions agree with TRBD2. The ends lost 1 base at V and 4 bases at J; junction bases unmatched: 2. CDR1 and CDR2 (germline): SGHKS, YYEKEE (reference sequence). This CDR3 has 15 residues. DNA of the CDR3: TGTGCCAGCAGCTTGTATAGCGGGGGGTACAATGAGCAGTTCTTC. Translation gives CASSLYSGGYNEQFF.

This sequence joins TRBV5-1 and TRBJ1-1; 8 bases align to TRBD1. Germline CDR1 is SGHRS and CDR2 is YFSETQ. Trimming removed 4 bases from V and 6 bases from J; junction bases left unmatched: 11. The CDR3 loop spans 15 amino acids. The CDR3 reads CASSPAGSRGPEAFF. DNA of the CDR3: TGCGCCAGCAGCCCGGCGGGGTCCAGGGGGCCTGAAGCTTTCTTT.

The J gene is TRBJ1-2, the V gene TRBV7-2, with 7 bases identical to TRBD1. Germline V gene data show CDR1 as SGHTA and CDR2 as FQGNSA. V was pared by 2 bases and J by 6 bases, with 6 bases of the junction left unmatched. The CDR3 totals 14 residues. CDR3 sequence (DNA): TGTGCCAGCAGCTTATCAGACAGGGTGAATGGCTACACCTTC. Its translation: CASSLSDRVNGYTF.

The V call is TRBV28, the J call TRBJ1-2, with TRBD1 identical over 7 bases. Looked up from germline, CDR1 is MDHEN and CDR2 is SYDVKM. The CDR3 covers 12 residues. V lost 7 bases to trimming and J lost 6 bases; unmatched junction nucleotides: 5. The CDR3 sequence: CASNPTGNGYTF. The CDR3 coding sequence is TGTGCCAGCAACCCGACAGGGAATGGCTACACCTTC.

This chain links TRBV6-5 with TRBJ2-1; no reliable D call. V was shortened by 4 bases and J by 1 base, with 14 bases between the two germline ends. Germline assignment: CDR1 MNHEY and CDR2 SVGAGI. The CDR3 extends over 16 amino acids. The DNA for the CDR3 is TGTGCCAGCAGTTCATTGGCCCTAGAGTCCTACAATGAGCAGTTCTTC. Encoded protein: CASSSLALESYNEQFF.

The chain uses TRBV7-3 and TRBJ2-3; D uncertain. Germline V gene lookup returns CDR1 SGHTA and CDR2 FQGTGA. V lost 0 bases and J lost 2, with 15 bases in between. This CDR3 region has 17 residues. CDR3 nucleotides: TGTGCCAGCAGCTTAACTTTCAAGACACAAATCACAGATACGCAGTATTTT. It translates to CASSLTFKTQITDTQYF.

V is TRBV10-2 and J is TRBJ2-5; weak D call: TRBD2 (6 bases). Trimming stripped 4 bases from V and 2 bases from J, with 11 bases between. Germline V lookup: CDR1 WSHSY, CDR2 SAAADI. The CDR3 has 14 amino acids. The CDR3 reads CASSAGTPQETQYF. Here the CDR3 DNA reads TGCGCCAGCAGTGCCGGGACTCCACAAGAGACCCAGTACTTC.

The chain couples TRBV5-1 to TRBJ2-7; the match to TRBD2 covers 14 bases. V lost 4 bases and J lost 0; bases outside the gene matches: 9. The length of the CDR3 is 18 residues. Germline CDR1 is SGHRS and CDR2 is YFSETQ. CDR3 residues: CASSPTGLAGGNSYEQYF. CDR3 DNA sequence: TGCGCCAGCAGCCCGACCGGACTAGCGGGGGGTAACTCCTACGAGCAGTACTTC.

The rearrangement joins TRBV10-2 to TRBJ2-3; 11 bases are shared with TRBD1. CDR3 size: 16 residues. V trimming: 7 bases; J trimming: 4 bases; junction bases outside the gene matches: 10. Germline lookup yields CDR1 WSHSY and CDR2 SAAADI. The CDR3 sequence: CASTLVDRGRSDTQYF. CDR3 in DNA: TGCGCCAGCACCTTAGTGGACAGGGGGCGATCAGATACGCAGTATTTT.

The rearrangement joins TRBV4-1 to TRBJ2-1; TRBD2 aligns across 9 bases. V lost 0 bases and J lost 7; bases outside the gene matches: 10. The CDR3 sequence is 17 residues long. In germline, CDR1 is MGHRA, CDR2 YSYEKL. The CDR3 region has the DNA TGCGCCAGCAGCCAAGAAGGAGCGGGGGGCCTTGTTAATGAGCAGTTCTTC. It is translated as CASSQEGAGGLVNEQFF.

Only one count was recorded for this clone. The gene calls are TRBV5-6 and TRBJ1-6; weak D call: TRBD1 (6 bases). Germline V gene data show CDR1 as SGHDT and CDR2 as YYEEEE. The length of the CDR3 is 16 residues. The V end lost 1 base, the J end lost 7 bases, and 15 bases lay between the germline ends. The CDR3 coding sequence is TGTGCCAGCAGCTTGCGAGGGGGGGTGACAAATTCACCCCTCCACTTT. Translated, it gives CASSLRGGVTNSPLHF.

This clone was seen only a few times. This chain joins TRBV7-2 and TRBJ1-6, with 7 bases identical to TRBD1. CDR1 SGHTA and CDR2 FQGNSA come from the germline V gene. The CDR3 contains 15 residues. V lost 5 bases to trimming and J lost 6 bases; unmatched junction nucleotides: 7. The DNA of the CDR3 is TGTGCCAGCAGCCCTACAAACAGGGGTAATTCACCCCTCCACTTT. Protein product: CASSPTNRGNSPLHF.

This chain's CDR3 is CASNFLNSPLHF. The DNA of the CDR3 is TGTGCCAGCAACTTCCTTAATTCACCCCTCCACTTT. The chain links TRBV6-6 to TRBJ1-6; D call uncertain. Trimming removed 7 bases at V and 6 bases at J, with 7 bases between. The CDR3 covers 12 residues. The germline gives CDR1 MNHNY, CDR2 SVGAGI (reference sequence).

The chain uses TRBV5-1 and TRBJ1-1; 10 bases line up with TRBD1. Trimming took 5 bases from V and 1 from J; bases not matched to a gene: 8. CDR3 size: 16 residues. Germline V lookup: CDR1 SGHRS, CDR2 YFSETQ. This CDR3 is CASRQDRGRGNTEAFF. The CDR3 DNA sequence: TGCGCCAGCAGGCAAGACAGGGGGCGGGGGAACACTGAAGCTTTCTTT.

The chain uses TRBV6-6 and TRBJ2-2; a weak D match, TRBD2 (5 bases). CDR1 is MNHNY, CDR2 SVGAGI, per germline (reference sequence). Trimming removed 7 bases from V and 3 bases from J, with 12 bases in between. The CDR3 contains 14 residues. The CDR3 DNA reads as TGTGCCAGCACCCTTCGGGGTTACACCGGGGAGCTGTTTTTT. Protein: CASTLRGYTGELFF.

J is TRBJ2-1 and V is TRBV7-9, with TRBD2 matching over 11 bases. The germline gives CDR1 SEHNR, CDR2 FQNEAQ (reference sequence). The junction had 7 bases not matched to a gene; V was cut back by 5 bases and J by 4 bases. This CDR3 is 16 amino acids long. Here the CDR3 reads CASSIRPSGGYNEQFF. The DNA for the CDR3 is TGTGCCAGCAGCATCCGACCTAGCGGGGGGTACAATGAGCAGTTCTTC.